Below, 19 T cell receptor beta chains from the same sample are listed, as sequenced in a study of blood T cell repertoires in COVID-19. Clones were read by immunoSEQ multiplex PCR, and TCRdb kept only the in-frame ones, dropping some. The sample carries about 370,000 clones, around 91% recorded once. The specimen was PBMCs or T cells enriched from blood (not recorded which). Every receptor here comes from a young man who had recovered from COVID-19.

V usage is TRBV9 and J usage is TRBJ1-6; 7 bases are shared with TRBD1. Germline V gives CDR1 SGDLS, CDR2 YYNGEE. This CDR3 comprises 12 residues. J gave up 10 bases and V 3 bases, and 1 base lay outside the gene matches. CDR3 sequence reads: CASSEQGSPLHF. CDR3 in DNA: TGTGCCAGCAGCGAACAGGGGTCACCCCTCCACTTT.

J is TRBJ1-1 and V is TRBV14; D remains unclear. Germline V gene sequence: CDR1 SGHDN, CDR2 FVKESK. V was trimmed by 6 bases and J by 10 bases, leaving 18 bases between them. The CDR3 sequence is 13 residues long. As DNA, the CDR3 is TGTGCCAGCAGTCAAAGATTAGGTCCAGGAGCTTTCTTT. Protein: CASSQRLGPGAFF.

The genes are TRBV15 and TRBJ1-1, with D uncertain. This CDR3 is built from 12 residues. V was shortened by 3 bases and J by 0 bases, with 2 bases between the two germline ends. Germline CDR1 reads LNHNV; CDR2 reads YYDKDF (reference sequence). This CDR3 is CATSSMNTEAFF. DNA of the CDR3: TGTGCCACCAGCAGCATGAACACTGAAGCTTTCTTT. Filled out from reference TRBV15 and TRBJ1-1, the complete variable domain reads DAMVIQNPRYQVTQFGKPVTLSCSQTLNHNVMYWYQQKSSQAPKLLFHYYDKDFNNEADTPDNFQSRRPNTSFCFLDIRSPGLGDTAMYLCATSSMNTEAFFGQGTRLTVV.

The chain is built from TRBV10-3 and TRBJ2-1, with TRBD2 identical over 12 bases. J lost 8 bases, V lost 3 bases, and 5 bases had no gene match. This CDR3 comprises 15 residues. Germline V lookup: CDR1 ENHRY, CDR2 SYGVKD. This CDR3 reads CAISDPTSGSDEQFF. As DNA, the CDR3 is TGTGCCATCAGTGACCCGACTAGCGGGAGCGATGAGCAGTTCTTC.

This chain connects TRBV5-1 to TRBJ2-3; 7 nucleotides line up with TRBD1. Losses at the gene ends were 5 bases for V and 5 bases for J; bases not matched to a gene: 8. Germline CDR1 is SGHRS and CDR2 is YFSETQ. The CDR3 has 14 amino acids. The DNA of the CDR3 is TGCGCCAGCAGTATCGCACAGGGGCGAGATACGCAGTATTTT. This gives the protein CASSIAQGRDTQYF.

The rearrangement links TRBV6-5 to TRBJ2-4; D is unresolved. The CDR3 has 13 residues. The germline V and J ends were trimmed by 4 bases and 0 bases, with 4 bases remaining between them. Germline assignment: CDR1 MNHEY and CDR2 SVGAGI. The CDR3 sequence: CASSLLAKNIQYF. The DNA of the CDR3 is TGTGCCAGCAGTTTACTAGCCAAAAACATTCAGTACTTC.

The chain links TRBV5-5 to TRBJ1-3; 7 bases match TRBD1. Germline lookup yields CDR1 SGHKS and CDR2 YYEKEE (reference sequence). CDR3 length equals 15 residues. V trimming: 4 bases; J trimming: 0 bases; junction bases outside the gene matches: 4. CDR3 sequence reads: CASSLQGGSGNTIYF. CDR3 sequence (DNA): TGTGCCAGCAGCCTGCAGGGGGGCTCTGGAAACACCATATATTTT. Supplemented by reference TRBV5-5 and TRBJ1-3, the full variable domain reads DAGVTQSPTHLIKTRGQQVTLRCSPISGHKSVSWYQQVLGQGPQFIFQYYEKEERGRGNFPDRFSARQFPNYSSELNVNALLLGDSALYLCASSLQGGSGNTIYFGEGSWLTVV.

V gene TRBV14 combines with J gene TRBJ2-7, with TRBD1 as a possible D gene (7 bases). This CDR3 contains 15 residues. V dropped 4 bases and J dropped 3 bases, with 16 bases sitting between them. Germline-derived CDR1 and CDR2 are SGHDN and FVKESK. CDR3 protein: CASSRQGGAFYEQYF. The CDR3 DNA reads as TGTGCCAGCAGCCGACAGGGAGGCGCATTCTACGAGCAGTACTTC.

This rearrangement joins TRBV25-1 to TRBJ1-6, with D tentatively TRBD1 (5 bases). This CDR3 has 15 residues. V was trimmed by 5 bases and J by 7 bases, leaving 15 bases between them. Germline lookup yields CDR1 MGHDK and CDR2 SYGVNS. Here the CDR3 DNA reads TGTGCCAGCAGTAGGACGGGGGTGGGGAATTCACCCCTCCACTTT. Protein: CASSRTGVGNSPLHF.

V is TRBV28 and J is TRBJ1-6; 7 bases agree with TRBD1. The CDR3 extends over 17 amino acids. V shed 5 bases, J shed 4 bases, and the junction held 11 bases outside the gene matches. CDR1 and CDR2 from the germline V gene are MDHEN and SYDVKM. The CDR3 nucleotides are TGTGCCAGCAGTCCCCCGACAGGGCAGTTATATAATTCACCCCTCCACTTT. It codes for CASSPPTGQLYNSPLHF.

The chain joins TRBV28 to TRBJ1-5, with a weak D call TRBD1 (5 bases). From germline, CDR1 is MDHEN and CDR2 SYDVKM. Trimming removed 5 bases at V and 2 bases at J, with 19 bases between. This CDR3 has 17 residues. The CDR3 protein is CASSPSFGQGGNQPQHF. CDR3 nucleotides: TGTGCCAGCAGTCCTTCATTCGGGCAGGGCGGCAATCAGCCCCAGCATTTT.

The rearrangement links TRBV18 to TRBJ2-1, with 7 bases matching TRBD1. V shed 3 bases, J shed 6 bases, and the junction held 8 bases outside the gene matches. The CDR3 has 15 amino acids. Germline V gene lookup returns CDR1 KGHSH and CDR2 LQKENI. The CDR3 coding sequence is TGTGCCAGCTCACCCGGGACAGAAGGGGCCAATGAGCAGTTCTTC. Encoded protein: CASSPGTEGANEQFF.

CDR3 bases: TGTGCCAGCAGCCACGGACAGGGACGGCTGGGGGCTGAAGCTTTCTTT. It translates to CASSHGQGRLGAEAFF. The rearrangement uses TRBV5-6 and TRBJ1-1; 8 bases map to TRBD1. Germline assignment: CDR1 SGHDT and CDR2 YYEEEE. The CDR3 spans 16 residues. J gave up 6 bases and V 4 bases, and 14 bases lay outside the gene matches.

This chain uses TRBV4-1 with TRBJ2-3, with TRBD2 matching over 16 bases. CDR1 is MGHRA and CDR2 is YSYEKL in the germline V gene. V lost 5 bases, J lost 1 base, and 6 bases stayed unmatched. CDR3 size: 18 residues. The CDR3: CASSAGLAGGPGTDTQYF. The CDR3 region has the DNA TGCGCCAGCAGCGCGGGACTAGCGGGGGGGCCGGGCACAGATACGCAGTATTTT.

The chain is built from TRBV5-1 and TRBJ2-3, with 13 bases fitting TRBD2. Germline V CDR1 and CDR2: SGHRS, YFSETQ. V was pared by 4 bases and J by 0 bases, with 2 bases of the junction left unmatched. This CDR3 has 16 residues. This chain's CDR3 is CASSGTSGVSTDTQYF. The CDR3 bases are TGCGCCAGCAGCGGGACTAGCGGGGTTAGCACAGATACGCAGTATTTT.

The chain uses TRBV11-2 and TRBJ2-2, with D tentatively TRBD1 (6 bases). V was cut by 2 bases and J by 4 bases, with 14 bases left in between. Germline V CDR1 and CDR2: SGHAT, FQNNGV. This CDR3 has 16 amino acids. The CDR3 loop is CASSLTAGVLTGELFF. DNA for the CDR3: TGTGCCAGCAGCTTAACGGCAGGGGTGCTCACCGGGGAGCTGTTTTTT.

The V call is TRBV5-4, the J call TRBJ2-5; D may be TRBD2 (6 bases). CDR1 and CDR2 from the germline V gene are SGHNT and YYREEE (reference sequence). Trimming shortened V by 4 bases and J by 5 bases, and 15 bases separated the two germline ends. This CDR3 spans 14 amino acids. The CDR3 loop is CASSGLGGEETQYF. Written as DNA, the CDR3 is TGTGCCAGCAGCGGGCTGGGGGGAGAGGAGACCCAGTACTTC.

The gene calls are TRBV10-2 and TRBJ2-3, with D maybe TRBD2 (6 bases). V shed 7 bases and J shed 4 bases, with 12 bases lying between them. This CDR3 contains 13 residues. Germline values: CDR1 WSHSY, CDR2 SAAADI. DNA for the CDR3: TGCGCCAGCACGGCAGGGAGGCCAGATACGCAGTATTTT. This sequence encodes CASTAGRPDTQYF.

This chain uses TRBV6-5 with TRBJ1-1; 8 bases align to TRBD1. The germline gives CDR1 MNHEY, CDR2 SVGAGI. This CDR3 is 16 amino acids long. After removal of 1 base from V and 8 bases from J, the junction contained 12 bases not matched to a gene. The CDR3 loop reads CASSYLQGAGLVEAFF. CDR3 coding DNA: TGTGCCAGCAGTTACTTGCAGGGGGCTGGCCTCGTGGAAGCTTTCTTT.